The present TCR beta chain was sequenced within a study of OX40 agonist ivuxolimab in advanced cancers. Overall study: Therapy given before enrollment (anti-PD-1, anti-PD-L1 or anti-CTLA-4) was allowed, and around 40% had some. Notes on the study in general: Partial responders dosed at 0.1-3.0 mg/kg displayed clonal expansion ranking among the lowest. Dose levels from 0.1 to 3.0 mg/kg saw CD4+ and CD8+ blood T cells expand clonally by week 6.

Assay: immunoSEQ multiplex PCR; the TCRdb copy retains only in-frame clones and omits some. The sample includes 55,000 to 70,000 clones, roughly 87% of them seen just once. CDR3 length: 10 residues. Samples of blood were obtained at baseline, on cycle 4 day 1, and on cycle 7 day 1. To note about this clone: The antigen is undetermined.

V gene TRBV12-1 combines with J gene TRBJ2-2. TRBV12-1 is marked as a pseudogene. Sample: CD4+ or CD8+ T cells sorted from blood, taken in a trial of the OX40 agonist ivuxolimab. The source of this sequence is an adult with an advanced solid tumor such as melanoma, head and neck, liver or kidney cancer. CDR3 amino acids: CASSCGELFF. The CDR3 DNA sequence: TGTGCCAGCAGCTGCGGGGAGCTGTTTTTT.